This TCR beta chain was captured by sequencing in a study of cytomegalovirus exposure and HLA in healthy donors. Whole-study findings and limits: Rare TCR sequences dominated, though some public TCRs recurred in many donors. An ancestry cluster, one associated with Asian ancestry, reportedly showed fewer N-insertions than the roughly 670-donor mean in a later analysis.

About this clone: Its antigen is as yet unknown.

A multiplex PCR was run with 60 Vbeta primers and 13 Jbeta primers. Data came from immunoSEQ multiplex PCR; TCRdb stores just in-frame clones and leaves some out. In the table there are about 130,000 clones, roughly 82% of which are singletons. Germline CDR1 and CDR2: LNHNV and YYDKDF (reference sequence). The CDR3 extends over 15 amino acids. The germline V and J ends were trimmed by 2 bases and 1 base, with 8 bases remaining between them. This clonotype originated in a man aged 25 to 45 in good health and CMV-seronegative. The sample taken for sequencing was PBMCs. The chain carries TRBV15 and TRBJ2-2; maybe TRBD2 (5 bases). CDR3: CATSRLEGNTGELFF. The CDR3 bases are TGTGCCACCAGCAGACTAGAGGGGAACACCGGGGAGCTGTTTTTT.